These 23 T cell receptor beta chains were all obtained from the same sample, sequenced in a study of Ad26.COV2.S vaccination and SARS-CoV-2 variants. Regarding treatment: around 19 received Ad26.COV2.S at low or high dose, single or two shots; about five received placebo; per-sample allocation not given. Day 63 after the first vaccine or placebo injection was the time point for sampling. TCRdb's table, derived via immunoSEQ multiplex PCR, lists solely in-frame clones and lacks some. The top ten clones hold approximately 12% of a sample with about 350,000 clones, approximately 86% of them seen once. This specimen consisted of peripheral blood, obtained in a trial of Ad26.COV2.S vaccine versus placebo. All receptors come from a person between 18 and 65 years old who received the Ad26.COV2.S COVID-19 vaccine or a placebo.

This clone appeared once. The chain joins TRBV28 to TRBJ2-5, with D unclear. Germline values: CDR1 MDHEN, CDR2 SYDVKM. Deletions cut 3 bases from V and 4 bases from J, with 12 bases between. The CDR3 spans 14 residues. The CDR3 nucleotides read TGTGCCAGCAGTTTTCGTAGGGTCGCAGAGACCCAGTACTTC. Its protein is CASSFRRVAETQYF.

V usage is TRBV11-2 and J usage is TRBJ2-7; no firm D call. The V end was cut by 0 bases, the J end by 2 bases, with 8 bases between. CDR1 is SGHAT, CDR2 FQNNGV, per germline. The CDR3 totals 14 residues. This chain's CDR3 is CASSLEAGAYEQYF. CDR3 nucleotides: TGTGCCAGCAGCTTAGAGGCCGGAGCCTACGAGCAGTACTTC.

The V gene is TRBV10-3, the J gene TRBJ2-1; TRBD2 is a possible D gene (6 bases). The germline V gene has CDR1 ENHRY and CDR2 SYGVKD. V lost 9 bases to trimming and J lost 7 bases, with 22 bases between them. CDR3 length: 15 amino acids. CDR3 protein: CAIQGGADVGNEQFF. In nucleotides, the CDR3 is TGTGCCATTCAGGGAGGAGCTGATGTCGGGAATGAGCAGTTCTTC.

The chain joins TRBV2 to TRBJ1-6; D gene unclear. Between the trimmed V and J ends, which lost 5 bases and 9 bases, there was a span of 8 bases. Looked up from germline, CDR1 is SNHLY and CDR2 is FYNNEI. The CDR3 length is 12 residues. CDR3 region: CASSRRVSPLHF. CDR3 bases: TGTGCCAGCAGTAGACGAGTTTCACCCCTCCACTTT.

This rearrangement joins TRBV4-3 to TRBJ2-1; a possible D gene is TRBD1 (6 bases). The CDR3 is 18 residues long. The germline CDR1 and CDR2 sequences are LGHNA and YSLEER. Between the trimmed V and J ends, which lost 1 base and 2 bases, there was a span of 18 bases. The CDR3 protein is CASSQAVYGTTTYNEQFF. Here the CDR3 DNA reads TGCGCCAGCAGCCAAGCCGTTTACGGGACAACGACCTACAATGAGCAGTTCTTC.

The chain couples TRBV7-2 to TRBJ2-2; tentative D call: TRBD2 (6 bases). This CDR3 is built from 16 residues. V was cut by 1 base and J by 7 bases, with 16 bases left in between. Germline CDR1 reads SGHTA; CDR2 reads FQGNSA. The CDR3 region has the DNA TGTGCCAGCAGCTTAGTCGGAGGGGCCCTAATCGGGGAGCTGTTTTTT. It specifies CASSLVGGALIGELFF.

This clone was seen a single time. The chain employs TRBV2 and TRBJ2-5; tentative D call: TRBD1 (6 bases). From germline, CDR1 is SNHLY and CDR2 FYNNEI. Trimming cost V 6 bases and J 6 bases, with 17 bases left between them. The CDR3 sequence is 14 residues long. The CDR3 is CASREQGHRQTQYF. The CDR3 nucleotides read TGTGCCAGCAGAGAACAGGGACACCGACAGACCCAGTACTTC. Full variable domain (outside the CDR3, taken from reference TRBV2 and TRBJ2-5): EPEVTQTPSHQVTQMGQEVILRCVPISNHLYFYWYRQILGQKVEFLVSFYNNEISEKSEIFDDQFSVERPDGSNFTLKIRSTKLEDSAMYFCASREQGHRQTQYFGPGTRLLVL.

The V and J genes are TRBV28 and TRBJ1-2, with TRBD1 as a possible D gene (5 bases). This CDR3 region has 13 residues. The V end was cut by 3 bases, the J end by 4 bases, with 9 bases between. Germline loops: CDR1 MDHEN, CDR2 SYDVKM. Here the CDR3 DNA reads TGTGCCAGCAGTTTCAACAGGATCTATGGCTACACCTTC. Amino acids: CASSFNRIYGYTF.

V and J are TRBV28 and TRBJ2-7; TRBD1 matches at 7 bases. V lost 4 bases and J lost 13; bases outside the gene matches: 7. CDR1 and CDR2 (germline): MDHEN, SYDVKM. The CDR3 is 11 residues long. CDR3 sequence: CASSSSGTAYF. CDR3 sequence (DNA): TGTGCCAGCAGTTCTTCCGGGACAGCCTACTTC. The complete variable domain, with remaining parts taken from reference TRBV28 and TRBJ2-7, reads DVKVTQSSRYLVKRTGEKVFLECVQDMDHENMFWYRQDPGLGLRLIYFSYDVKMKEKGDIPEGYSVSREKKERFSLILESASTNQTSMYLCASSSSGTAYFGPGTRLTVT.

The V gene is TRBV7-2, the J gene TRBJ2-7; tentative D call: TRBD2 (5 bases). V lost 4 bases and J 1 base, leaving 8 bases between the germline ends. This CDR3 is built from 13 residues. CDR1 SGHTA and CDR2 FQGNSA come from the germline V gene. CDR3 in DNA: TGTGCCAGCAGCTCCCGGGGATCCTACGAGCAGTACTTC. Protein sequence: CASSSRGSYEQYF.

This chain joins TRBV3-1 (or the pseudogene TRBV3-2) and TRBJ2-1; TRBD2 matches at 10 bases. V was clipped by 4 bases and J by 3 bases; unmatched bases: 6. Germline V gives CDR1 LGHDT, CDR2 YNNKEL (reference sequence). This CDR3 has 16 residues. CDR3 sequence reads: CASSLGSSGGYNEQFF. In DNA, the CDR3 is TGTGCCAGCAGCCTCGGTTCTAGCGGGGGCTACAATGAGCAGTTCTTC.

The rearrangement links TRBV4-3 to TRBJ1-6, with D possibly being TRBD1 (5 bases). The CDR3 length is 18 residues. V lost 0 bases to trimming and J lost 7 bases, with 19 bases between them. Germline CDR1 reads LGHNA; CDR2 reads YSLEER. In DNA form, the CDR3 reads TGCGCCAGCAGCCAAGATCCTGGGACTGCTTCACCAAATTCACCCCTCCACTTT. As protein: CASSQDPGTASPNSPLHF.

The chain has TRBV6-4 and TRBJ1-2; D is unclear. Germline CDR1 MRHNA, CDR2 SNTAGT. With 3 bases removed from V and 4 bases from J, the gap between germline ends came to 12 bases. The CDR3 contains 14 residues. The CDR3 DNA reads TGTGCCAGCAGTGAGGTCGAGGGAGGCTATGGCTACACCTTC. It specifies CASSEVEGGYGYTF.

This rearrangement joins TRBV18 to TRBJ1-3; no reliable D call. The germline V gene has CDR1 KGHSH and CDR2 LQKENI. The V end was cut by 6 bases, the J end by 2 bases, with 17 bases between. The CDR3 runs to 16 residues. As DNA, the CDR3 is TGTGCCAGCTCTCCGGCGAGACCAGGCGCTGGAAACACCATATATTTT. This gives the protein CASSPARPGAGNTIYF.

Regarding this clone: This same CDR3 is encoded by further DNA sequences in the sample. The chain has TRBV11-2 and TRBJ2-7, with D unresolved. This CDR3 is built from 11 residues. From germline, CDR1 is SGHAT and CDR2 FQNNGV. V lost 6 bases and J lost 3, with 6 bases in between. This CDR3 reads CASSPSYEQYF. The DNA for the CDR3 is TGTGCCAGCAGTCCAAGCTACGAGCAGTACTTC.

This clone has just a few counts. J is TRBJ2-2 and V is TRBV24-1; 7 bases match TRBD1. The CDR3 is 15 amino acids. V trimming: 4 bases; J trimming: 3 bases; junction bases outside the gene matches: 4. Germline loops: CDR1 KGHDR, CDR2 SFDVKD. The CDR3 region has the DNA TGTGCCACCAGTGACCCCGACAGGGACACCGGGGAGCTGTTTTTT. Translation: CATSDPDRDTGELFF.

This chain joins TRBV7-2 and TRBJ2-1; 10 bases fit TRBD2. The J segment lost 10 bases and the V segment lost 6 bases, leaving 9 bases of the junction unmatched. This CDR3 is 14 amino acids long. Germline V gene lookup returns CDR1 SGHTA and CDR2 FQGNSA. The CDR3 loop is CASRESGGAGEQFF. The CDR3, as DNA: TGTGCCAGCAGGGAGAGCGGGGGGGCCGGAGAGCAGTTCTTC.

The chain recombines TRBV10-3 with TRBJ1-2; 7 nucleotides align to TRBD1. V shed 0 bases and J 7 bases; nucleotides not matched to a gene: 8. The germline V gene encodes CDR1 ENHRY and CDR2 SYGVKD. The CDR3 has 15 amino acids. The CDR3 region is CAISESPDRVLGYTF. The CDR3 nucleotides read TGTGCCATCAGTGAGTCCCCTGACAGGGTTCTTGGCTACACCTTC.

The rearrangement uses TRBV5-4 and TRBJ2-1; D not certain. This CDR3 spans 13 amino acids. V shed 3 bases and J shed 4 bases, with 8 bases lying between them. Germline V lookup: CDR1 SGHNT, CDR2 YYREEE (reference sequence). CDR3 DNA sequence: TGTGCCAGCAGCTCAAGTAGGTACAATGAGCAGTTCTTC. It encodes CASSSSRYNEQFF.

As concerns this clone: This CDR3 is also generated by other DNA sequences in the sample. V usage is TRBV29-1 and J usage is TRBJ2-1; 11 nucleotides align to TRBD2. This CDR3 region has 14 residues. Trimming took 7 bases from V and 9 from J; bases not matched to a gene: 11. CDR1 SQVTM and CDR2 ANQGSEA come from the germline V gene. In DNA, the CDR3 is TGCAGCGCCGGGGGTAGCGGGGGGGCAGGTGAGCAGTTCTTC. Protein sequence: CSAGGSGGAGEQFF.

The genes are TRBV7-2 and TRBJ2-3; D possibly corresponds to TRBD2 (6 bases). V was shortened by 3 bases and J by 1 base, with 8 bases between the two germline ends. Germline values: CDR1 SGHTA, CDR2 FQGNSA. CDR3 length: 14 amino acids. This CDR3 reads CASSFTGGTDTQYF. DNA of the CDR3: TGTGCCAGCAGCTTTACGGGGGGCACAGATACGCAGTATTTT.

A note on this clone: This same CDR3 is encoded by further DNA sequences in the sample. The chain recombines TRBV12-3 or TRBV12-4 with TRBJ2-5, with D tentatively TRBD2 (5 bases). Trimming shortened V by 0 bases and J by 5 bases, and 7 bases separated the two germline ends. The CDR3 loop spans 13 amino acids. In DNA, the CDR3 is TGTGCCAGCAGTTTAGCAGGCGGGGAGACCCAGTACTTC. Its protein is CASSLAGGETQYF.

The V call is TRBV20-1, the J call TRBJ2-7; no clear D gene. This CDR3 comprises 11 residues. Per the germline V gene, CDR1 is DFQATT and CDR2 is SNEGSKA (reference sequence). Trimming took off 3 bases at V and 3 bases at J, with 6 bases between the two ends. The CDR3 region is CSARGNYEQYF. CDR3 bases: TGCAGTGCTAGGGGCAACTACGAGCAGTACTTC.